Following are 14 T cell receptor beta chains from one sample sequenced in a study of T cells in Graves' hyperthyroidism and ophthalmopathy. Amplified TCR beta CDR3 regions came from RNA transcripts. During a first-round RT-PCR of the TCR CDR3, the HTBI primer set was used. One entry per CDR3 protein results from TCRdb running MiXCR on the multiplex PCR reads. The sample yields almost 600,000 distinct CDR3 sequences, 40% to 55% seen once. The specimen sequenced was peripheral blood or thyroid tissue (not recorded which). The receptors derive from a woman aged 18-35 years with Graves' hyperthyroidism.

DNA of the CDR3: TGTGCCAGCAGTTTATCTCGGGGATACACTGAAGCTTTCTTT. Its translation is CASSLSRGYTEAFF. The V gene is TRBV27, the J gene TRBJ1-1; D call uncertain. V lost 0 bases, J lost 3 bases, and 8 bases lay in between. Germline V gene data show CDR1 as MNHEY and CDR2 as SMNVEV (reference sequence). This CDR3 spans 14 amino acids.

The J gene is TRBJ2-7, the V gene TRBV18; 9 bases map to TRBD1. The V gene's germline CDR1 is KGHSH and CDR2 LQKENI. The CDR3 has 14 amino acids. V was pared by 4 bases and J by 7 bases, with 8 bases of the junction left unmatched. The CDR3 coding sequence is TGTGCCAGCTCACACCGGGACAGGGTTCTTGAGCAGTACTTC. It yields the protein CASSHRDRVLEQYF.

The chain couples TRBV15 to TRBJ2-7; TRBD1 matches 7 bases. Trimming took 3 bases from V and 2 from J; bases not matched to a gene: 7. The CDR3 is 15 amino acids. The V gene's germline CDR1 is LNHNV and CDR2 YYDKDF (reference sequence). The CDR3, as DNA: TGTGCCACCAGCAGCCTTTCAGGGGGAGCCTACGAGCAGTACTTC. Its translation is CATSSLSGGAYEQYF. Based on the CDR3 plus reference TRBV15 and TRBJ2-7, the full variable domain is DAMVIQNPRYQVTQFGKPVTLSCSQTLNHNVMYWYQQKSSQAPKLLFHYYDKDFNNEADTPDNFQSRRPNTSFCFLDIRSPGLGDTAMYLCATSSLSGGAYEQYFGPGTRLTVT.

This clonotype was counted at least ten times. This chain connects TRBV2 to TRBJ1-4; D is ambiguous. The CDR3 is 16 amino acids. Germline V gives CDR1 SNHLY, CDR2 FYNNEI. V was shortened by 6 bases and J by 0 bases, with 14 bases between the two germline ends. CDR3 protein: CASSTRRAATNEKLFF. The CDR3 DNA reads as TGTGCCAGCAGCACCCGGCGGGCAGCAACTAATGAAAAACTGTTTTTT.

This clonotype came up a few times. The chain joins TRBV24-1 to TRBJ2-3, with a tentative D call TRBD2 (5 bases). The CDR3 is 13 residues long. CDR1 and CDR2 (germline): KGHDR, SFDVKD. The germline V and J ends were trimmed by 4 bases and 5 bases, with 9 bases remaining between them. CDR3 residues: CATSDPGGDTQYF. DNA of the CDR3: TGTGCCACCAGTGACCCCGGAGGAGATACGCAGTATTTT.

This clonotype rates as medium-sized. This chain joins TRBV25-1 and TRBJ1-1, with 7 bases fitting TRBD1. V was pared by 3 bases and J by 9 bases, with 10 bases of the junction left unmatched. The CDR3 has 14 residues. Germline assignment: CDR1 MGHDK and CDR2 SYGVNS. CDR3: CASSDPTGTGQAFF. Here the CDR3 DNA reads TGTGCCAGCAGTGACCCGACAGGGACGGGACAAGCTTTCTTT.

As to this clonotype: This may be a read error, as it is one base from a much larger clone. The J gene is TRBJ2-2, the V gene TRBV6-2 or TRBV6-3, with D hard to call. The CDR3 totals 16 residues. Germline V gene data show CDR1 as MNHEY and CDR2 as SVGEGT. The CDR3 DNA follows: TGTGTCAGCTTAGGGCAGGCAATCACGAACACCGGGGAGCTGTTTTTT. Translation gives CVSLGQAITNTGELFF.

On this clonotype: It may be a read error: a sequence one base away is much more abundant. The chain carries TRBV19 and TRBJ1-1, with 9 bases identical to TRBD1. J lost 3 bases, V lost 6 bases, and 5 bases had no gene match. The CDR3 is made up of 14 amino acids. From germline, CDR1 is LNHDA and CDR2 SQIVND (reference sequence). CDR3 sequence reads: CASRTGGMDTEAFF. The CDR3 DNA follows: TGTGCCAGTAGGACAGGGGGAATGGACACTGAAGCTTTCTTT.

The chain has TRBV7-9 and TRBJ2-7; 10 nucleotides align to TRBD1. V was pared by 5 bases and J by 3 bases, with 10 bases of the junction left unmatched. Germline values: CDR1 SEHNR, CDR2 FQNEAQ (reference sequence). The CDR3 covers 16 residues. The CDR3 sequence: CASSPDRGRRDYEQYF. Here the CDR3 DNA reads TGTGCCAGCAGCCCTGACAGGGGGCGCAGGGACTACGAGCAGTACTTC.

This clonotype was recorded many times. The chain links TRBV3-1 to TRBJ2-2; D may be TRBD1 or TRBD2 (6 bases each). The germline V gene has CDR1 LGHDT and CDR2 YNNKEL (reference sequence). This CDR3 has 15 amino acids. Trimming shortened V by 1 base and J by 7 bases, and 13 bases separated the two germline ends. The CDR3 here is CASSQVWGAGGELFF. The DNA for the CDR3 is TGTGCCAGCAGCCAAGTATGGGGGGCAGGCGGGGAGCTGTTTTTT.

V and J are TRBV29-1 and TRBJ2-5, with TRBD1 matching 9 bases. Germline CDR1 and CDR2: SQVTM and ANQGSEA. The CDR3 is 14 residues long. V trimming: 6 bases; J trimming: 5 bases; junction bases outside the gene matches: 10. The CDR3 DNA sequence: TGCAGCGTAACGACAGGGGGGGTGGTGGAGACCCAGTACTTC. Protein product: CSVTTGGVVETQYF. Based on the CDR3 plus reference TRBV29-1 and TRBJ2-5, the full variable domain is SAVISQKPSRDICQRGTSLTIQCQVDSQVTMMFWYRQQPGQSLTLIATANQGSEATYESGFVIDKFPISRPNLTFSTLTVSNMSPEDSSIYLCSVTTGGVVETQYFGPGTRLLVL.

A note on this clonotype: At one boundary the junction diverges from the germline segment, which might be a read error. J is TRBJ2-6 and V is TRBV10-2; a possible D gene is TRBD2 (6 bases). This CDR3 contains 14 residues. The germline CDR1 and CDR2 sequences are WSHSY and SAAADI. This CDR3 is CAIRRDGRANVLTF. Written as DNA, the CDR3 is TGTGCCATCAGGAGGGACGGGAGGGCCAACGTCCTGACTTTC.

This clonotype was observed at least ten times. The chain links TRBV15 to TRBJ2-3; 11 bases match TRBD1. Unmatched junction bases numbered 7, after V lost 2 bases and J lost 6 bases. This CDR3 spans 16 amino acids. Germline loops: CDR1 LNHNV, CDR2 YYDKDF (reference sequence). The CDR3 is CATSRYGQGAYDTQYF. The CDR3 coding sequence is TGTGCCACCAGCAGATATGGACAGGGGGCCTACGATACGCAGTATTTT.

This clonotype was observed many times. The genes are TRBV7-9 and TRBJ2-2; D is perhaps TRBD1 (6 bases). CDR3 length: 15 amino acids. The V end was cut by 0 bases, the J end by 4 bases, with 9 bases between. The germline CDR1 and CDR2 sequences are SEHNR and FQNEAQ (reference sequence). CDR3 nucleotides: TGTGCCAGCAGCTTAGCGGGGGCCATCACCGGGGAGCTGTTTTTT. Translating it yields CASSLAGAITGELFF.